Listed below are T cell receptor beta chains from one sample, sequenced in a study of CD8+ T cells in alopecia areata. Assay: immunoSEQ multiplex PCR; the TCRdb copy retains only in-frame clones and omits some. The sample has roughly 210,000 clones, around two fifths seen once. Sequencing used CD4+ T cells sorted from blood, obtained around week 37, from a patient treated with tofacitinib. The source is a human donor with alopecia areata. CDR3s include the opening cysteine and the closing phenylalanine or tryptophan. A D gene is named only where the DNA matches it firmly. Clone size is shown for a subset of rows, as once, few, many or a class of expanded clone.

size,J,V,D,DNA,CDR3
.,TRBJ2-2,TRBV2,.,TGTGCCAGCCCGAAAGGGGGGGGGAGAGGGGAAAACACCGGGGAGCTGTTTTTT,CASPKGGGRGENTGELFF
few,TRBJ2-7,TRBV11-2,TRBD2,TGTGCCAGCAGCTTAGGGTATAGCGGGGAGCAGTACTTC,CASSLGYSGEQYF
.,TRBJ2-1,TRBV11-2,.,TGTGCCAGCAGCCCCCTAGCGCCCAAGGTCGGGCAGTTCTTC,CASSPLAPKVGQFF
.,TRBJ2-3,TRBV28,TRBD2,TGTGCCAGCGCCCCCCCGGGCCAGCGGGGTAGCACAGATACGCAGTATTTT,CASAPPGQRGSTDTQYF
.,TRBJ2-1,TRBV7-9,TRBD2,TGTGCCAGCAGCTTAGAAGGAACTAGCGGGAGCTCCTACAATGAGCAGTTCTTC,CASSLEGTSGSSYNEQFF
.,TRBJ2-3,TRBV14,TRBD2,TGTGCCAGCAGCCAACTGTCTAGCGGGAGTGATACGCAGTATTTT,CASSQLSSGSDTQYF
.,TRBJ2-7,TRBV4-1,.,TGCGCCAGCAGCCGGACGGGAGCACCGGGGGAGCAGTACTTC,CASSRTGAPGEQYF
many,TRBJ2-6,TRBV25-1,TRBD1,TGTGCCAGCAGTGAATCGGGACAGCGTGGGGCCAACGTCCTGACTTTC,CASSESGQRGANVLTF
few,TRBJ2-4,TRBV15,TRBD2,TGTGCCACCAGCGACGCCAGACTAGCGGCGGTCAAAAACATTCAGTACTTC,CATSDARLAAVKNIQYF
.,TRBJ2-5,TRBV29-1,.,TGCAGCGTTGCGTTAAGGGCCCAAGAGACCCAGTACTTC,CSVALRAQETQYF
.,TRBJ2-3,TRBV25-1,TRBD2,TGTGCCAGCAGTGAATCACTAGCGGGAGGGTCAGATACGCAGTATTTT,CASSESLAGGSDTQYF
.,TRBJ2-2,TRBV29-1,.,TGCAGCGTTGAGCGACAGTCTTCCACCGGGGAGCTGTTTTTT,CSVERQSSTGELFF
.,TRBJ2-3,TRBV2,TRBD2,TGTGCCAGCAGTCCACCGGGACTAGCGGGAGCCCGCCCCAGAGATACGCAGTATTTT,CASSPPGLAGARPRDTQYF
.,TRBJ2-7,TRBV18,.,TGTGCCAGCTCTTCAAAACAGGGTGAAGAGCAGTACTTC,CASSSKQGEEQYF
.,TRBJ2-7,TRBV2,TRBD2,TGTGCCAGCAGCGCGATGGGACTAGCCGCCTACGAGCAGTACTTC,CASSAMGLAAYEQYF
.,TRBJ2-7,TRBV20-1,.,TGCAGTGCCGACAGGAGCTACGAGCAGTACTTC,CSADRSYEQYF
.,TRBJ2-6,TRBV5-1,.,TGCGCCAGCAGCTTTAGTGTTAGGGTCACTGGGGCCAACGTCCTGACTTTC,CASSFSVRVTGANVLTF
.,TRBJ1-2,TRBV4-1,.,TGCACCAGCAGCCAAGGTCCAGGAAACTATGGCTACACCTTC,CTSSQGPGNYGYTF
.,TRBJ1-4,TRBV30,TRBD1,TGTGCCTGGACTGGATACAGGGGGTCTCTTCTAACTAATGAAAAACTGTTTTTT,CAWTGYRGSLLTNEKLFF
few,TRBJ1-1,TRBV7-3,.,TGTGCCAGCAGCTTGGGACGAGCTGGCACTGAAGCTTTCTTT,CASSLGRAGTEAFF
.,TRBJ2-6,TRBV5-1,.,TGCGCCAGCAGCTTGGGCGGCGGGACCTACTCTGGGGCCAACGTCCTGACTTTC,CASSLGGGTYSGANVLTF
few,TRBJ2-7,TRBV11-2,.,TGTGCCAGCAGTCGACCCGGCTACGAGCAGTACTTC,CASSRPGYEQYF
.,TRBJ2-7,TRBV7-9,.,TGTGCCAGCAAACCAGCCGACTCCTACGAGCAGTACTTC,CASKPADSYEQYF
few,TRBJ1-1,TRBV29-1,.,TGCAGCGGCCGTTGGAGGGGAAACACTGAAGCTTTCTTT,CSGRWRGNTEAFF
.,TRBJ2-7,TRBV30,.,TGTGCCGGGACGGGACCCACCCGTTACGAGCAGTACTTC,CAGTGPTRYEQYF
few,TRBJ2-6,TRBV29-1,.,TGCAGCGCCGGGGGGGCCAACGTCCTGACTTTC,CSAGGANVLTF
.,TRBJ2-1,TRBV11-2,TRBD2,TGTGCCAGCAGCTCCGCACTAGCGGGAGCCAATGAGCAGTTCTTC,CASSSALAGANEQFF
.,TRBJ2-1,TRBV6-6,.,TGTGCCAGCGCGGTTCGTTCCAATGAGCAGTTCTTC,CASAVRSNEQFF
few,TRBJ2-7,TRBV29-1,TRBD1,TGCAGCGTTGTACCCCAGAGACAGGGCTACGAGCAGTACTTC,CSVVPQRQGYEQYF
.,TRBJ2-5,TRBV29-1,.,TGCAGCGTTGAAGACGGGGGGACAGGTGGGCTTGGGACCCAGTACTTC,CSVEDGGTGGLGTQYF
few,TRBJ2-1,TRBV10-3,TRBD2,TGTGCCATCAGGATAGGACTAGCGGGAGTGGGGAATGAGCAGTTCTTC,CAIRIGLAGVGNEQFF
.,TRBJ2-7,TRBV5-1,.,TGCGCCAGCAGCTTGTGGCAAGGTACGTGGGCGCAGTACTTC,CASSLWQGTWAQYF
.,TRBJ1-5,TRBV4-2,TRBD1,TGTGCCAGCAGCCAAGATGGCAGGGGGAGCAATCAGCCCCAGCATTTT,CASSQDGRGSNQPQHF
once,TRBJ2-1,TRBV30,.,TGTGCCTGGAGCGTCAGTCGGACGCAGCAGTTCTTC,CAWSVSRTQQFF
.,TRBJ2-2,TRBV29-1,.,TGCAGCGTTGAGAGACACCCTGCCGGGGAGCTGTTTTTT,CSVERHPAGELFF
.,TRBJ2-5,TRBV29-1,.,TGCAGCGTTGTCCCTGACTTGAAAGAGACCCAGTACTTC,CSVVPDLKETQYF
.,TRBJ2-5,TRBV29-1,TRBD2,TGCAGCGTTGAAAAGCGGGAGGGCCGGCGGGAGACCCAGTACTTC,CSVEKREGRRETQYF
.,TRBJ2-3,TRBV7-9,.,TGTGCCAGCGGAGCCCCAGATACGCAGTATTTT,CASGAPDTQYF
few,TRBJ2-2,TRBV30,.,TGTGCCTGGAGTGTTGACCTCCCTTCGGGAACCGGGGAGCTGTTTTTT,CAWSVDLPSGTGELFF
few,TRBJ2-1,TRBV10-3,TRBD1,TGTGCCATCAGTGAGGCCAGACAGGGAACATCTAATGAGCAGTTCTTC,CAISEARQGTSNEQFF
.,TRBJ2-1,TRBV7-9,TRBD2,TGTGCCAGCAGCTTTACACCTAGCGGGTCCTACAATGAGCAGTTCTTC,CASSFTPSGSYNEQFF
.,TRBJ2-3,TRBV4-3,TRBD2,TGCGCCAGCAGCCAAGAGGGACTAGCGACCTACACAGATACGCAGTATTTT,CASSQEGLATYTDTQYF
few,TRBJ2-7,TRBV7-2,.,TGTGCCAGCACCTTATCCGGGTCCATCGAGCAGTACTTC,CASTLSGSIEQYF
.,TRBJ2-7,TRBV4-1,.,TGCGCCAGCAGACCACCTGGGGGCTCCTACGAGCAGTACTTC,CASRPPGGSYEQYF
.,TRBJ2-7,TRBV27,.,TGTGCCAGCAGTTTTGGGAGACCCGGCGAGCAGTACTTC,CASSFGRPGEQYF
.,TRBJ2-3,TRBV9,.,TGTGCCAGCAGCCCCCGGGACGGGAAGGGAGATACGCAGTATTTT,CASSPRDGKGDTQYF
few,TRBJ2-2,TRBV29-1,.,TGCAGCGTTTCTCCTAGCGCGGCCGGGGAGCTGTTTTTT,CSVSPSAAGELFF
many,TRBJ1-4,TRBV28,.,TGTGCCAGCAGTTTACGTGAAAAACTGTTTTTT,CASSLREKLFF
few,TRBJ2-1,TRBV7-8,.,TGTGCCAGCAGCCATAGGGGGGGAGTTGTCCCATCGCAGTTCTTC,CASSHRGGVVPSQFF
few,TRBJ1-1,TRBV29-1,TRBD1,TGCAGCGTTAAAAGGGACAGCTCTTTGAACACTGAAGCTTTCTTT,CSVKRDSSLNTEAFF
.,TRBJ2-7,TRBV6-1,.,TGTGCCAGCAGTGAAGCCGGAATCGCGCAGTACTTC,CASSEAGIAQYF
few,TRBJ2-3,TRBV19,.,TGTGCCAGTAGTCCCAGGACAGCCACAGATACGCAGTATTTT,CASSPRTATDTQYF
few,TRBJ1-1,TRBV7-2,.,TGTGCCAGCAGCTTAGAGCCGGTGGAGGGAGCGGCTTTCTTT,CASSLEPVEGAAFF
.,TRBJ1-4,TRBV30,.,TGTGCCTGGAGTGTTACCGCGAATGAAAAACTGTTTTTT,CAWSVTANEKLFF
few,TRBJ2-7,TRBV7-2,.,TGTGCCAGCAGCCATAACGATTACGAGCAGTACTTC,CASSHNDYEQYF
.,TRBJ1-2,TRBV5-1,.,TGCGCCAGCAGTGTTTTGGCAGACAACTATGGCTACACCTTC,CASSVLADNYGYTF
.,TRBJ2-2,TRBV4-1,TRBD2,TGCGCCAGCAGCCAAGATCTCGGGAGAGTAGCGGGAGGTTCGAACACCGGGGAGCTGTTTTTT,CASSQDLGRVAGGSNTGELFF